The source of this TCR beta chain is a study of blood T cells in healthy people across ages. Findings of the study overall: What prevented conclusive comparison of naive and antigen-experienced cells was that PBMCs were unsorted. It was held that diversity estimates obtained from one million T cells represented underestimates. Getting older went along with TCR beta diversity per million T cells dropping roughly linearly.

Germline loops: CDR1 MNHEY, CDR2 SMNVEV (reference sequence). Trimming pared 3 bases from V and 7 bases from J, leaving 12 bases between. The CDR3 consists of 13 residues. PCR was performed a second time for 7 to 11 cycles using a sample-barcoded 5' primer and a J-beta primer mix. TCRdb redid the calling of the 5' RACE reads with MiXCR, one entry per CDR3 protein. The table shows around 870,000 distinct CDR3 sequences, with 29% occurring only once. Turning to this clonotype: Its specificity is not known.

Healthy Russian Caucasian donors spanned ages about 6 to 90 years. The origin of this receptor is a woman of 80 years or more in good health. The sequenced material came from blood. The J gene is TRBJ1-1, the V gene TRBV27, with a tentative D call TRBD1 (6 bases). The CDR3 region has the DNA TGTGCCAGCAGTTTTAGGGGGTCCGATGAAGCTTTCTTT. Translating it yields CASSFRGSDEAFF.